The following is a T cell receptor (beta chain) sequence with its context. The entry originates in a study of blood T cell repertoires in COVID-19. Study-wide context: The United States, Italy and Spain supplied acute and convalescent COVID-19 samples. PBMCs, B-cell-depleted T cells, or T cells provided the cDNA or gDNA that made up the material.

CDR1 and CDR2 (germline): MNHEY, SVGAGI. The CDR3 is 14 amino acids. The V end was cut by 2 bases, the J end by 2 bases, with 9 bases between. As handled by the study authors: Counts of nucleated cells, estimated from reference gene primer amplification, were obtained. Data came from immunoSEQ multiplex PCR; TCRdb stores just in-frame clones and leaves some out. V, J and clone size were drawn from that table, and D and trimming were deduced from the DNA. The table records under 20,000 clones, 80% of them present only once. Sequencing was carried out using peripheral blood. This clonotype was sampled from an elderly man with acute or convalescent COVID-19. The chain links TRBV6-5 to TRBJ1-1; D ambiguous. CDR3 in amino acids: CASSYGHLNTEAFF. The CDR3 DNA sequence: TGTGCCAGCAGTTACGGGCACTTAAACACTGAAGCTTTCTTT.